This T cell receptor (beta chain) was captured in a study of T cells in Graves' hyperthyroidism and ophthalmopathy. Study-wide findings and caveats: Most thyroid clonotypes expanded above 0.001 were also detected in blood.

With 5 bases clipped from V and 2 bases from J, the junction kept 24 bases outside the gene matches. Germline CDR1 DFQATT, CDR2 SNEGSKA (reference sequence). The CDR3 length is 20 residues. What was amplified from RNA transcripts were TCR beta CDR3 regions. First-round RT-PCR with HTBI primers amplified the TCR CDR3 region. From the multiplex PCR reads, TCRdb called clonotypes with MiXCR, one entry per CDR3 protein. The profile covers more than 550,000 distinct CDR3 sequences, with around a sixth appearing a single time and around 16% taken by the ten largest. Hyperthyroidism in the patients, aged 18 to 65, was newly diagnosed and under 2 months in duration. For this clonotype: The antigen remains unidentified.

This TCR derives from a man between 45 and 60 years old with Graves' hyperthyroidism. The gene calls are TRBV20-1 and TRBJ2-7, with TRBD2 identical over 10 bases. Sequencing used blood. The CDR3 DNA reads TGCAGTGCTGGGTTCGCAGTGGGGCTAGCGGGAGCCCAAAGCCCCTACGAGCAGTACTTC. The encoded protein is CSAGFAVGLAGAQSPYEQYF.